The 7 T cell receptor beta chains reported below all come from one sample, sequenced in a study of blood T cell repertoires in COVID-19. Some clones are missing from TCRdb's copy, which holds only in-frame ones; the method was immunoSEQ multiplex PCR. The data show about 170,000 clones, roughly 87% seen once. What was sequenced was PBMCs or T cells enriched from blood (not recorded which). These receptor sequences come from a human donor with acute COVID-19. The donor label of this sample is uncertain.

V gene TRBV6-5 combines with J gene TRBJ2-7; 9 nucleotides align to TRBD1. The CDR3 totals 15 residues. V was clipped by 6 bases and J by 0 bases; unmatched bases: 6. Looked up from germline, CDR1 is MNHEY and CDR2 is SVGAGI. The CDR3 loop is CASRRDRETSYEQYF. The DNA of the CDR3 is TGTGCCAGCAGGCGGGACAGGGAGACCTCCTACGAGCAGTACTTC.

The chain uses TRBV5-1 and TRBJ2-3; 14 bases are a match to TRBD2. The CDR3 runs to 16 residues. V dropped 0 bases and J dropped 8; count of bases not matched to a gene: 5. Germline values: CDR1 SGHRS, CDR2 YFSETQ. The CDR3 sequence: CASSLGTSGGLGTQYF. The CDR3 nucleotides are TGCGCCAGCAGCTTGGGGACTAGCGGGGGGCTGGGTACGCAGTATTTT.

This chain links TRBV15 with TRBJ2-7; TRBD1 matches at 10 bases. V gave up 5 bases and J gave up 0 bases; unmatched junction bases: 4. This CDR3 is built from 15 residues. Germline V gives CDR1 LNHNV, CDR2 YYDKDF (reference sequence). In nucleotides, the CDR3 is TGTGCCACCAGCTCCGGGACAGGGGCCTCCTACGAGCAGTACTTC. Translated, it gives CATSSGTGASYEQYF.

CDR3 in amino acids: CAWSPGGDNQPQHF. In DNA form, the CDR3 reads TGTGCCTGGAGTCCGGGGGGGGACAATCAGCCCCAGCATTTT. The chain is built from TRBV30 and TRBJ1-5; tentatively, D is TRBD1 (5 bases). CDR1 GTSNPN and CDR2 SVGIG come from the germline V gene (reference sequence). The CDR3 covers 14 residues. Trimming cost V 2 bases and J 3 bases, with 11 bases left between them.

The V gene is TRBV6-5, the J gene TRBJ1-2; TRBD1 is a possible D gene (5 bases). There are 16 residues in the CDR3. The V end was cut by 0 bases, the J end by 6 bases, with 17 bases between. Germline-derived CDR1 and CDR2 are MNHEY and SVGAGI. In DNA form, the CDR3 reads TGTGCCAGCAGTTACTCGACCGATTCAGGGATGGATGGCTACACCTTC. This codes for CASSYSTDSGMDGYTF.

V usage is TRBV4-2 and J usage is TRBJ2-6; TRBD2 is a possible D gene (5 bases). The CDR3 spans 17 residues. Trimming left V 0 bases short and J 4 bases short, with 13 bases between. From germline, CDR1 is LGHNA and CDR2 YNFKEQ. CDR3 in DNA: TGTGCCAGCAGCCAAGAGAGGGCCACGGGGGGGGCCAACGTCCTGACTTTC. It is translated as CASSQERATGGANVLTF.

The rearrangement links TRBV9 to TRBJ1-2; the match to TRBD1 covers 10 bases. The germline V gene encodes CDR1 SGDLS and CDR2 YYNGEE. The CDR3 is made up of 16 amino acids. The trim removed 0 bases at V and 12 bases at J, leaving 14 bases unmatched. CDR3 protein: CASSVGESRQGAWHTF. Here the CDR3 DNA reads TGTGCCAGCAGCGTAGGGGAATCAAGACAGGGGGCCTGGCACACCTTC.